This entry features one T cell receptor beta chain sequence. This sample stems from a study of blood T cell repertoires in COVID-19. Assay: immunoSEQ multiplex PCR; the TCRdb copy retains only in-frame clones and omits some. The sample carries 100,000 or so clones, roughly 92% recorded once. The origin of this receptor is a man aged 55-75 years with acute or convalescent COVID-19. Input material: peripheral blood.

CDR3 DNA: TGTGCCTGGCAATCCGTAGAGAAAATGAACACTGAAGCTTTCTTT. This encodes CAWQSVEKMNTEAFF. V is TRBV30 and J is TRBJ1-1; D gene uncertain. Trimming left V 5 bases short and J 0 bases short, with 16 bases between. The CDR3 length is 15 residues. The germline V gene has CDR1 GTSNPN and CDR2 SVGIG (reference sequence). Full variable domain (missing parts from reference TRBV30 and TRBJ1-1): SQTIHQWPATLVQPVGSPLSLECTVEGTSNPNLYWYRQAAGRGLQLLFYSVGIGQISSEVPQNLSASRPQDRQFILSSKKLLLSDSGFYLCAWQSVEKMNTEAFFGQGTRLTVV.